This T cell receptor beta chain was retrieved from a study of low-dose radiotherapy and immunotherapy resistance in tumors (dated by TCRdb to the early 2020s). Regarding the study in general: In Cohort 1, 0.5 Gy per fraction was delivered every 2 weeks, and a total PTV dose of 6.5 Gy was prescribed. For Cohort 2, the dose was 1 Gy per fraction given every two weeks, adding up to 13 Gy in total across 26 weeks. Patients were given nivolumab as a 240 mg flat dose every two weeks and ipilimumab at 1 mg/kg every six weeks, with both drugs delivered intravenously. Intravenous cyclophosphamide at 200 mg/m2 was administered every two weeks, one day ahead of each radiation and immunotherapy administration. Patients took aspirin 300 mg orally once daily for four cycles, starting on cycle 1 day 1. The trial did not randomize participants into treatment groups. Eight patients were included in the translational analysis: three from the first dose cohort and the first five from the second dose cohort.

Including the terminal cysteine and phenylalanine, the CDR3 comprises 15 residues. Just the 45-base CDR3 DNA is kept, in frame starting at base 1. For CDR1 and CDR2, the germline V gene lists SGHRS and YFSETQ. The V and J ends are trimmed by 1 base and 1 base, leaving 11 bases between them. Reads for this sample came from an Illumina HiSeq 2500. First-strand cDNA was synthesized using Superscript III and a set of TRAV- and TRBV-specific primers, so that both TCRalpha and TCRbeta chains were covered. TCRs were amplified with Phusion for approximately 18 PCR cycles, with a constant-region primer paired with the adapter attached to the V primers. Isolated mRNA was amplified with the MessageAmp II aRNA Amplification Kit, using an approximately 17-hour in vitro transcription at 37°C. mRNA for TCR sequencing was isolated with the Dynabeads mRNA DIRECT Purification Kit. Indexed Illumina adapters were added in a second Phusion PCR of 20 to 30 cycles, after which AMPure XP beads were used to purify the products. The original pipeline was this. Custom Perl scripts pooled TCR sequences encoding the same protein, removed out-of-frame sequences and computed each clonotype's abundance. Any TCR sequence supported by only a single read was excluded from analysis. The metrics used to describe the repertoires included Shannon entropy, Gini index, clonality, richness, and the frequency of TCRs shared between repertoires. TCRdb cleaned the public reads at Q25 with fastp, built clones with MiXCR and kept in-frame beta chains. When rows share a CDR3 protein, they turn into one entry using the most common DNA and genes. TCRdb's processing, not the authors', yielded these V and J calls. For this sample the table gives about 97,000 distinct CDR3 sequences, of which less than 25% were detected only once. The biggest ten clones account for roughly 4.3% of the sample.

The sample holds many counts of this clonotype. There is no known antigen for this receptor. No clone much larger than this one lies a single base away; base qualities are absent. The sample's time point label, decoded: after trial treatment. The treatment or condition label, read with the paper, signifies: LDRT plus nivolumab, ipilimumab, low-dose cyclophosphamide and aspirin (RACIN trial). The donors came from RACIN, which was a single-arm phase I dose-escalation trial that paired nivolumab and ipilimumab with aspirin, low-dose cyclophosphamide and low-dose radiotherapy. Patients with advanced, TIL-negative solid tumors were considered eligible.

Recombination joined TRBV5-1 with TRBJ2-5; a weak D assignment points to TRBD1 (5 bases agree). The origin of this receptor is a male donor with prostate cancer. Specimen: PBMCs, collected after low-dose radiotherapy plus immunotherapy. CDR3 reads: CASSLQGYLQETQYF. The nucleotide sequence reads TGCGCCAGCAGCTTGCAGGGCTATCTCCAAGAGACCCAGTACTTC.